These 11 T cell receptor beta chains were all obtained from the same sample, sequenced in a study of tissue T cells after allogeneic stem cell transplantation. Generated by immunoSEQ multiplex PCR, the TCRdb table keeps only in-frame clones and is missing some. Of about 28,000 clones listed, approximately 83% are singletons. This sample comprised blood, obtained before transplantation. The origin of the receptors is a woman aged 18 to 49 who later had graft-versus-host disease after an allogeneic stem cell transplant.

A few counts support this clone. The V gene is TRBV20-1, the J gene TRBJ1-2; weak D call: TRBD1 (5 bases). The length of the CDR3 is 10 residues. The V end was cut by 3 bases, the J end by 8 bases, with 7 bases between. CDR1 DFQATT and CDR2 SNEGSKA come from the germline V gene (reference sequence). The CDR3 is CSASRDGYTF. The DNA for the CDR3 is TGCAGTGCTAGCCGGGACGGCTACACCTTC.

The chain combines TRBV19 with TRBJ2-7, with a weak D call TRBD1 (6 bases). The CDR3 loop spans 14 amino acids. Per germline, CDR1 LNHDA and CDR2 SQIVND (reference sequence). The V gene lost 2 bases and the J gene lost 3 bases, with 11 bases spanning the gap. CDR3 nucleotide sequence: TGTGCCAGTAGTATACGAGGGGACATCTACGAGCAGTACTTC. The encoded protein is CASSIRGDIYEQYF.

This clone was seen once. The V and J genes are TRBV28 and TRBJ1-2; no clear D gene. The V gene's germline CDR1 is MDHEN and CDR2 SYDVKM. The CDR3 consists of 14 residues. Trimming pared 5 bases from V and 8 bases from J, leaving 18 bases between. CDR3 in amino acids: CASSPAVKPHGYTF. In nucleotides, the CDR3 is TGTGCCAGCAGTCCAGCTGTGAAGCCCCACGGCTACACCTTC.

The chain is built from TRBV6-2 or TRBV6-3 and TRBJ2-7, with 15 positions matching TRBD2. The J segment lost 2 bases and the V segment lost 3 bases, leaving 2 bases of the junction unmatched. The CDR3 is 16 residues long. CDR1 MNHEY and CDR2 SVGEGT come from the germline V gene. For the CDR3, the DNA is TGTGCCAGCAGTTATGGACTAGCGGGAGGGGCCTACGAGCAGTACTTC. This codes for CASSYGLAGGAYEQYF.

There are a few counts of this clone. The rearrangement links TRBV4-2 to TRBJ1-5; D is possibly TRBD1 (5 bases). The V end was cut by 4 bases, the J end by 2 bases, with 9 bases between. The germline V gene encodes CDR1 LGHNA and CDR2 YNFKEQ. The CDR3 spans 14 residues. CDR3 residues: CASSPGLGNQPQHF. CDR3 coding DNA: TGTGCCAGCAGCCCAGGGTTGGGCAATCAGCCCCAGCATTTT.

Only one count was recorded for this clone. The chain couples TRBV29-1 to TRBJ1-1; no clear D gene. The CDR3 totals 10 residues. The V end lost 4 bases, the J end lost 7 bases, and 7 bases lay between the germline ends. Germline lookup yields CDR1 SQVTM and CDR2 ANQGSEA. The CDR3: CSVALGEAFF. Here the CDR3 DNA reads TGCAGCGTTGCTCTCGGTGAAGCTTTCTTT.

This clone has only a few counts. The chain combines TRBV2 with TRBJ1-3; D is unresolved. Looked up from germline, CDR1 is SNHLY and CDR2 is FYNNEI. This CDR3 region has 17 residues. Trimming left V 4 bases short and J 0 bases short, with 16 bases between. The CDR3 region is CASSVGRTLLSGNTIYF. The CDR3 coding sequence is TGTGCCAGCAGTGTTGGACGGACCCTCCTCTCTGGAAACACCATATATTTT.

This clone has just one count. The chain's CDR3 is CAWSSSDEQFF. The CDR3 DNA sequence: TGTGCCTGGAGTTCTAGCGATGAGCAGTTCTTC. The chain has TRBV30 and TRBJ2-1, with D perhaps TRBD2 (6 bases). Trimming stripped 2 bases from V and 8 bases from J, with 7 bases between. The CDR3 has 11 residues. From germline, CDR1 is GTSNPN and CDR2 SVGIG (reference sequence).

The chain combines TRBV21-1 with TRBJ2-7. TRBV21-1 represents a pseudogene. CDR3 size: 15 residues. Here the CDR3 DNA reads TGTGCCAGCAGATCCGGCTCTGGTGAATCCTACGAGCAGTACTTC. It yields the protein CASRSGSGESYEQYF.

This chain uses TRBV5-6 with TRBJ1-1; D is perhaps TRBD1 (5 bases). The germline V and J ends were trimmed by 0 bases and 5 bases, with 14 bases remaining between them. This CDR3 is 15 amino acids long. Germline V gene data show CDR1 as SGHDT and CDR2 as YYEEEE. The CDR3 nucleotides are TGTGCCAGCAGCTTGGCCCTCGAGGGGTGGACTGAAGCTTTCTTT. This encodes CASSLALEGWTEAFF.

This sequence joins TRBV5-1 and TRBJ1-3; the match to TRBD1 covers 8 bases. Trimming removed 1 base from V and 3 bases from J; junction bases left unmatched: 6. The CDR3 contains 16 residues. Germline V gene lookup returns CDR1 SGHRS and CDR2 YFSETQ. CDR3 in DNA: TGCGCCAGCAGCTTGCTCGGACAGGGTGGTGGAAACACCATATATTTT. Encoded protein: CASSLLGQGGGNTIYF.